This T cell receptor (beta chain) was found in a study of control samples from healthy donors and cancer patients. Libraries were prepared by immunoSEQ multiplex PCR; TCRdb keeps only in-frame clonotypes and omits some of them. In the table there are 100,000 to 150,000 clones, roughly nine tenths of which are singletons. The CDR3 spans 21 residues. V is TRBV1 and J is TRBJ1-3. TRBV1 is designated a pseudogene. The sequenced sample was blood. The clonotype was recovered from a man aged 18 to 29 in good health. The CDR3 nucleotides read TGCACCAGCAGCCGAGTTTATCGGGGAAGAGCGCGCCCCTCCTCTGGAAACACCATATATTTT. Translating it yields CTSSRVYRGRARPSSGNTIYF.